This T cell receptor (beta chain) appears in the sequencing data of a study of response to subunit inactivated influenza vaccine. Study observations and caveats: T cells newly recruited by each seasonal influenza vaccination are few, the authors suggested.

CDR1 and CDR2 (germline): LNHNV, YYDKDF (reference sequence). The CDR3 consists of 16 residues. The ends were cut back, 2 bases at V and 1 base at J, with 14 bases in the middle. TCRdb independently ran MiXCR on the RT-PCR reads; one entry per CDR3 protein. The repertoire holds 600,000 to 700,000 distinct CDR3 sequences, with around 15% as singletons. Remarks on this clonotype: Antigen unknown.

The clonotype was recovered from a man aged 50 to 59 who received an inactivated influenza vaccine. Sequenced material: PBMCs from blood, taken 14 to 15 days before vaccination. The V call is TRBV15, the J call TRBJ2-5; tentative D call: TRBD1 (5 bases). This chain's CDR3 is CATSRQRQSLQETQYF. CDR3 bases: TGTGCCACCAGCAGACAGAGACAGTCACTCCAAGAGACCCAGTACTTC.